This TCR beta chain was recorded in a study of cytomegalovirus exposure and HLA in healthy donors. Findings and caveats of the study: Earlier analysis yielded a pattern in which most TCR beta V segments were productive about 90% or about 30% of the time.

Germline-derived CDR1 and CDR2 are SGDLS and YYNGEE. The V end lost 0 bases, the J end lost 4 bases, and 8 bases lay between the germline ends. The CDR3 has 14 amino acids. A note on this clone: Its cognate antigen is unknown. Other DNA sequences within the sample encode an identical CDR3.

Primers: 60 Vbeta forward and 13 Jbeta reverse. Data came from immunoSEQ multiplex PCR; TCRdb stores just in-frame clones and leaves some out. The table includes some 200,000 clones, over 70% detected once. The origin of this receptor is a man between 45 and 60 years old in good health and CMV-seronegative. This chain connects TRBV9 to TRBJ1-3, with TRBD1 as a possible D gene (5 bases). Sequenced sample: PBMCs. The CDR3 bases are TGTGCCAGCAGCGTAGCAGGGTCAGGAAACACCATATATTTT. Amino acids: CASSVAGSGNTIYF.